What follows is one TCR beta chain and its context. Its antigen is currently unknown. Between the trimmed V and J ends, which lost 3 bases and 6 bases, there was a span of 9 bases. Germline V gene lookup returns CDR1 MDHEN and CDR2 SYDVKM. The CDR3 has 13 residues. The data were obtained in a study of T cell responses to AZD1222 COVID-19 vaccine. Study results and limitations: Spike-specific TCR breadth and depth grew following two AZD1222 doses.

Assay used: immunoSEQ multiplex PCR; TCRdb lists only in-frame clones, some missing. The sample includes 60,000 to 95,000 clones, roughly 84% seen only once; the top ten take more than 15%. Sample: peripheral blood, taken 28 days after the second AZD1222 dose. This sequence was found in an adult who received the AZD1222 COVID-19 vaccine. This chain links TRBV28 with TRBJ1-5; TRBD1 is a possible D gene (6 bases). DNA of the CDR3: TGTGCCAGCAGTTTGGGGGGCACTCAGCCCCAGCATTTT. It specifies CASSLGGTQPQHF.